This TCR beta chain came from a study of T cells in Graves' hyperthyroidism and ophthalmopathy. Study-level information: Any treatment followed the collection of peripheral blood at initial diagnosis.

This clonotype occurred many times. Its antigen remains unidentified. CDR1 is MNHEY, CDR2 SMNVEV, per germline (reference sequence). With 6 bases clipped from V and 6 bases from J, the junction kept 6 bases outside the gene matches. The CDR3 has 14 residues. Amplification targeted TCR beta CDR3 regions from RNA transcripts. The TCR CDR3 was amplified in a first-round RT-PCR using the HTBI primer set. MiXCR, applied by TCRdb to the multiplex PCR reads, yields one record per CDR3 protein. The sample comprises hundreds of thousands of distinct CDR3 sequences, approximately 21% of which are singletons, and over 55% rests with the top ten. Notes on the study in general: The model made its ophthalmopathy prediction, and onset followed a median 6.5 months later. Also found in blood were most expanded thyroid clonotypes above 0.001.

Sequencing input: blood. The TCR sequence derives from a young man with Graves' ophthalmopathy. The chain links TRBV27 to TRBJ1-5; 9 bases align to TRBD1. The CDR3 sequence is CASRARQGGQPQHF. The CDR3 DNA reads TGTGCCAGCAGGGCGCGACAGGGGGGTCAGCCCCAGCATTTT.